The rows below give T cell receptor beta chains drawn from one sample of a study of radiotherapy plus CTLA-4 blockade in lung cancer. Sequencing was performed with immunoSEQ multiplex PCR; in TCRdb, only in-frame clones are kept and a portion is missing. The sample shows 28,000 or so clones, approximately 82% of them seen only once. Specimen: peripheral blood, collected from a patient treated with radiotherapy plus ipilimumab. The receptors come from a human donor with non-small cell lung cancer who had stable disease on radiotherapy plus ipilimumab. The CDR3 runs from the conserved cysteine through the conserved F or W. Fields, in order: clone size, D gene, J gene, V gene, CDR3 length, CDR3 DNA, CDR3 protein. D genes are given only for firm matches. Where a row states a size, it is once, few, many or the class of an expanded clone; other rows omit it.

NA	NA	TRBJ2-1	TRBV5-1	11	TGCGCCAGCAGCTTGATCCATGAGCAGTTCTTC	CASSLIHEQFF
NA	NA	TRBJ1-1	TRBV6-6	14	TGTGCCAGCAACTCGGTCCAGGGCCCAAAGGAAGCTTTCTTT	CASNSVQGPKEAFF
NA	NA	TRBJ1-4	TRBV9	14	TGTGCCAGCAGCGCTGTTGGGGGTAATGAAAAACTGTTTTTT	CASSAVGGNEKLFF
NA	TRBD1	TRBJ1-2	TRBV28	14	TGTGCCAGCAGTCGGACAGGGCGGAACTATGGCTACACCTTC	CASSRTGRNYGYTF
NA	NA	TRBJ2-3	TRBV5-1	14	TGCGCCAGCAGCTTGGTGCAGGCCACAGATACGCAGTATTTT	CASSLVQATDTQYF
few	TRBD2	TRBJ2-3	TRBV13	17	TGTGCCAGCAGCCTCACCTTTCTAGCGGGGGACACAGATACGCAGTATTTT	CASSLTFLAGDTDTQYF
NA	TRBD1	TRBJ1-4	TRBV18	13	TGTGCCAGCTCGCGGGACAGCGGCGAAAAACTGTTTTTT	CASSRDSGEKLFF
NA	NA	TRBJ1-1	TRBV27	13	TGTGCCAGCAGTTTAGCCAGAAACACTGAAGCTTTCTTT	CASSLARNTEAFF
once	TRBD2	TRBJ2-5	TRBV5-1	14	TGCGCCAGCAGCTTGGCCGGGGGGGTAGAGACCCAGTACTTC	CASSLAGGVETQYF
NA	NA	TRBJ2-7	TRBV11-2	14	TGTGCCAGCAGCTTAAAGGACAGCTACTCTGAGCAGTACTTC	CASSLKDSYSEQYF
NA	NA	TRBJ2-7	TRBV14	14	TGTGCCAGCCCCCACCCCCCCAACCTGGGTGAGCAGTACTTC	CASPHPPNLGEQYF
NA	NA	TRBJ1-3	TRBV7-9	15	TGTGCCAGCAGCTTAACGGCAGGGGCCGGAAACACCATATATTTT	CASSLTAGAGNTIYF
few	NA	TRBJ2-7	TRBV7-9	12	TGTGCCAGCAGCTTATCTGTCTACGAGCAGTACTTC	CASSLSVYEQYF
NA	NA	TRBJ2-3	TRBV5-1	15	TGCGCCAGCAGCTTGGACGAATTTAGCACAGATACGCAGTATTTT	CASSLDEFSTDTQYF
NA	TRBD2	TRBJ2-1	TRBV5-1	15	TGCGCCAGCAGCGCATCACTAGCGGGAGGCAATGAGCAGTTCTTC	CASSASLAGGNEQFF
few	TRBD2	TRBJ2-2	TRBV6-4	17	TGTGCCAGCAGTGAGGGACTAGCGGGGCTGAACACCGGGGAGCTGTTTTTT	CASSEGLAGLNTGELFF
NA	NA	TRBJ1-1	TRBV6-5	15	TGTGCCAGCAGTTACTCGGCCGGATTGAACACTGAAGCTTTCTTT	CASSYSAGLNTEAFF
NA	NA	TRBJ1-2	TRBV7-9	12	TGTGCCAGCAGCCACGGATCTTATGGCTACACCTTC	CASSHGSYGYTF
NA	NA	TRBJ2-2	TRBV20-1	11	TGCAGTGCTAGAGAACTCGGGGAGCTGTTTTTT	CSARELGELFF
few	NA	TRBJ1-3	TRBV11-2	14	TGTGCCAGCAGCTCGAGTAGGTCTGGAAACACCATATATTTT	CASSSSRSGNTIYF
NA	NA	TRBJ1-1	TRBV16	15	TGTGCCAGCAGCCAAGCCCGGGGGGGGAGCACTGAAGCTTTCTTT	CASSQARGGSTEAFF
NA	NA	TRBJ1-1	TRBV11-1	14	TGTGCCAGCAGCTCCCCTAGGCTCGGCACTGAAGCTTTCTTT	CASSSPRLGTEAFF